The 32 T cell receptor beta chains given below trace back to one sample, sequenced in a study of cytomegalovirus exposure and HLA in healthy donors. The PCR made use of 60 Vbeta and 13 Jbeta primers. Generated by immunoSEQ multiplex PCR, the TCRdb table keeps only in-frame clones and is missing some. The repertoire holds around 190,000 clones, around 88% seen once, with less than 0.35% in the top ten. Sequenced sample: PBMCs. These receptors all stem from a woman younger than 45 in good health and CMV-seronegative.

The rearrangement links TRBV6-1 to TRBJ2-3, with D possibly matching TRBD1 (6 bases). The CDR3 contains 14 residues. Trimming shortened V by 2 bases and J by 2 bases, and 8 bases separated the two germline ends. Germline assignment: CDR1 MNHNS and CDR2 SASEGT. The chain's CDR3 is CASSEQGTTDTQYF. The CDR3 nucleotides read TGTGCCAGCAGTGAACAGGGGACCACAGATACGCAGTATTTT.

The gene calls are TRBV6-1 and TRBJ1-1; TRBD1 is a possible D gene (5 bases). CDR1 is MNHNS, CDR2 SASEGT, per germline. This CDR3 has 13 residues. Trimming took off 10 bases at V and 0 bases at J, with 12 bases between the two ends. CDR3 nucleotides: TGTGCCACCTTTTTACAGGTGAACACTGAAGCTTTCTTT. Protein: CATFLQVNTEAFF.

The genes are TRBV27 and TRBJ2-3, with D possibly TRBD2 on 6 matching bases. The germline gives CDR1 MNHEY, CDR2 SMNVEV (reference sequence). The CDR3 extends over 15 amino acids. The ends were cut back, 8 bases at V and 6 bases at J, with 21 bases in the middle. The CDR3 DNA follows: TGTGCCAGCTGGGGGGTGGCGGGGCGGTGGGATACGCAGTATTTT. Amino acids: CASWGVAGRWDTQYF.

The chain links TRBV6-5 to TRBJ2-2; D unresolved. CDR1 is MNHEY, CDR2 SVGAGI, per germline. The CDR3 runs to 15 residues. V lost 4 bases and J 3 bases, leaving 12 bases between the germline ends. CDR3 sequence: CASSFRQTYTGELFF. CDR3 DNA: TGTGCCAGCAGTTTCCGGCAGACTTACACCGGGGAGCTGTTTTTT.

The rearrangement uses TRBV14 and TRBJ1-2; tentatively, D is TRBD1 (6 bases). This CDR3 is built from 21 residues. Between the trimmed V and J ends, which lost 2 bases and 4 bases, there was a span of 32 bases. Germline loops: CDR1 SGHDN, CDR2 FVKESK. The CDR3 reads CASSQPGGQFRTYKIFYGYTF. CDR3 bases: TGTGCCAGCAGCCAACCAGGAGGACAGTTTAGAACCTATAAAATCTTCTATGGCTACACCTTC. Full variable domain (missing parts from reference TRBV14 and TRBJ1-2): EAGVTQFPSHSVIEKGQTVTLRCDPISGHDNLYWYRRVMGKEIKFLLHFVKESKQDESGMPNNRFLAERTGGTYSTLKVQPAELEDSGVYFCASSQPGGQFRTYKIFYGYTFGSGTRLTVV.

This chain connects TRBV7-9 to TRBJ2-7, with D possibly matching TRBD1 (6 bases). Germline values: CDR1 SEHNR, CDR2 FQNEAQ (reference sequence). The CDR3 has 12 residues. V shed 5 bases and J shed 5 bases, with 10 bases lying between them. The CDR3 reads CASSLGQNEQYF. CDR3 coding DNA: TGTGCCAGCAGCCTCGGACAGAACGAGCAGTACTTC. Combining the CDR3 with reference TRBV7-9 and TRBJ2-7 gives the whole variable domain DTGVSQNPRHKITKRGQNVTFRCDPISEHNRLYWYRQTLGQGPEFLTYFQNEAQLEKSRLLSDRFSAERPKGSFSTLEIQRTEQGDSAMYLCASSLGQNEQYFGPGTRLTVT.

The table lists this clone with a count of one. The chain combines TRBV25-1 with TRBJ2-3; 11 nucleotides align to TRBD2. Trimming cost V 2 bases and J 4 bases; bases outside gene matches: 5. Germline V gene sequence: CDR1 MGHDK, CDR2 SYGVNS. This CDR3 contains 16 residues. CDR3 sequence: CASSELLAGDADTQYF. The CDR3, as DNA: TGTGCCAGCAGTGAACTACTAGCGGGAGATGCAGATACGCAGTATTTT.

The chain is built from TRBV15 and TRBJ2-3; D is unclear. CDR3 length: 13 amino acids. The germline gives CDR1 LNHNV, CDR2 YYDKDF (reference sequence). V was clipped by 3 bases and J by 1 base, with 5 bases between them. The CDR3 region has the DNA TGTGCCACCAGCAGGGGCCGCACAGATACGCAGTATTTT. Its translation: CATSRGRTDTQYF.

The rearrangement uses TRBV4-2 and TRBJ2-3; the D gene is possibly TRBD1 (5 bases). V was shortened by 0 bases and J by 0 bases, with 19 bases between the two germline ends. The CDR3 covers 19 residues. Germline CDR1 is LGHNA and CDR2 is YNFKEQ. The CDR3 DNA sequence: TGTGCCAGCAGCCAAGACTGGGGCGTATACAACCCTAGCACAGATACGCAGTATTTT. Translating gives CASSQDWGVYNPSTDTQYF.

In this sample, this clone turned up once. The V gene is TRBV7-3, the J gene TRBJ2-5, with D tentatively TRBD2 (6 bases). Germline V lookup: CDR1 SGHTA, CDR2 FQGTGA. The V and J ends lost 5 bases and 5 bases respectively, with 12 bases between them. This CDR3 has 13 amino acids. CDR3 protein: CASSGGIRETQYF. CDR3 in DNA: TGTGCCAGCAGCGGAGGGATCCGGGAGACCCAGTACTTC.

This clone was seen a few times. V and J are TRBV9 and TRBJ2-3, with D uncertain. This CDR3 comprises 14 residues. V dropped 3 bases and J dropped 0 bases, with 8 bases sitting between them. CDR1 is SGDLS, CDR2 YYNGEE, per germline. The CDR3 loop reads CASSAQTSTDTQYF. CDR3 in DNA: TGTGCCAGCAGCGCCCAAACTAGCACAGATACGCAGTATTTT. Full variable domain (rest looked up from reference TRBV9 and TRBJ2-3): DSGVTQTPKHLITATGQRVTLRCSPRSGDLSVYWYQQSLDQGLQFLIQYYNGEERAKGNILERFSAQQFPDLHSELNLSSLELGDSALYFCASSAQTSTDTQYFGPGTRLTVL.

The chain combines TRBV9 with TRBJ2-2; the match to TRBD2 covers 11 bases. CDR1 and CDR2 from the germline V gene are SGDLS and YYNGEE. The V and J ends lost 4 bases and 3 bases, in that order; junction bases with no gene match: 5. This CDR3 is built from 16 residues. As DNA, the CDR3 is TGTGCCAGCAGCCTTGGGACTAGCGGATACACCGGGGAGCTGTTTTTT. Its protein is CASSLGTSGYTGELFF. The full variable domain, rest sourced from reference TRBV9 and TRBJ2-2, is DSGVTQTPKHLITATGQRVTLRCSPRSGDLSVYWYQQSLDQGLQFLIQYYNGEERAKGNILERFSAQQFPDLHSELNLSSLELGDSALYFCASSLGTSGYTGELFFGEGSRLTVL.

The rearrangement uses TRBV19 and TRBJ2-3; the D gene is possibly TRBD2 (6 bases). Germline V gene lookup returns CDR1 LNHDA and CDR2 SQIVND (reference sequence). The V gene lost 7 bases and the J gene lost 5 bases, with 13 bases spanning the gap. The CDR3 has 13 amino acids. CDR3 protein: CASNLAWGDTQYF. Here the CDR3 DNA reads TGTGCCAGTAACCTAGCGTGGGGAGATACGCAGTATTTT.

The rearrangement uses TRBV2 and TRBJ2-5; possibly TRBD2 for D (5 bases). The germline V and J ends were trimmed by 4 bases and 5 bases, with 8 bases remaining between them. The germline gives CDR1 SNHLY, CDR2 FYNNEI. This CDR3 region has 12 residues. The CDR3 DNA reads as TGTGCCAGCAGTGTGACTATTGAGACCCAGTACTTC. Translating gives CASSVTIETQYF.

V gene TRBV2 combines with J gene TRBJ2-7; 12 bases are a match to TRBD2. The ends lost 8 bases at V and 4 bases at J; junction bases unmatched: 3. This CDR3 has 13 residues. In germline, CDR1 is SNHLY, CDR2 FYNNEI. CDR3 region: CASLTSGRYEQYF. For the CDR3, the DNA is TGTGCCAGCCTGACTAGCGGGAGATACGAGCAGTACTTC.

The chain couples TRBV7-8 to TRBJ2-7; D possibly corresponds to TRBD2 (5 bases). The V gene's germline CDR1 is SGHVS and CDR2 FQNEAQ. The CDR3 length is 14 residues. V lost 2 bases and J 3 bases, leaving 11 bases between the germline ends. CDR3 sequence (DNA): TGTGCCAGCAGCTTACAACCAGAGGGCTACGAGCAGTACTTC. This codes for CASSLQPEGYEQYF.

The V call is TRBV5-1, the J call TRBJ2-3; D is perhaps TRBD2 (6 bases). The V end lost 7 bases, the J end lost 0 bases, and 12 bases lay between the germline ends. The CDR3 length is 14 residues. Germline values: CDR1 SGHRS, CDR2 YFSETQ. The DNA of the CDR3 is TGCGCCAGCCGCAGAGGGACTAGCACAGATACGCAGTATTTT. Translating gives CASRRGTSTDTQYF.

This sequence joins TRBV28 and TRBJ2-2; D might be TRBD2 (6 bases). The CDR3 consists of 15 residues. The V gene's germline CDR1 is MDHEN and CDR2 SYDVKM. V was shortened by 6 bases and J by 3 bases, with 14 bases between the two germline ends. For the CDR3, the DNA is TGTGCCAGCAGGTCCGGGACTTTGGACACCGGGGAGCTGTTTTTT. This codes for CASRSGTLDTGELFF.

This chain uses TRBV19 with TRBJ2-3; 12 bases match TRBD2. J was trimmed by 2 bases and V by 2 bases; bases with no gene match: 8. The CDR3 contains 18 residues. Germline V gives CDR1 LNHDA, CDR2 SQIVND (reference sequence). The CDR3 sequence: CASSIFGGLAGSTDTQYF. For the CDR3, the DNA is TGTGCCAGTAGTATATTCGGTGGACTAGCGGGATCCACAGATACGCAGTATTTT.

The rearrangement uses TRBV5-1 and TRBJ2-7; 7 nucleotides agree with TRBD2. Per germline, CDR1 SGHRS and CDR2 YFSETQ. The CDR3 has 14 amino acids. V dropped 0 bases and J dropped 4; count of bases not matched to a gene: 4. CDR3 amino acids: CASSLAWGGYEQYF. CDR3 DNA sequence: TGCGCCAGCAGCTTGGCTTGGGGAGGGTACGAGCAGTACTTC. The full variable domain, rest sourced from reference TRBV5-1 and TRBJ2-7, is KAGVTQTPRYLIKTRGQQVTLSCSPISGHRSVSWYQQTPGQGLQFLFEYFSETQRNKGNFPGRFSGRQFSNSRSEMNVSTLELGDSALYLCASSLAWGGYEQYFGPGTRLTVT.

The V gene is TRBV7-8, the J gene TRBJ1-2, with D possibly matching TRBD1 (5 bases). This CDR3 comprises 16 residues. Per germline, CDR1 SGHVS and CDR2 FQNEAQ. V lost 1 base to trimming and J lost 4 bases, with 16 bases between them. CDR3 region: CASSLGVSPGGYGYTF. CDR3 in DNA: TGTGCCAGCAGCTTAGGGGTCAGCCCCGGGGGCTATGGCTACACCTTC.

The CDR3 here is CASRSGGHNEQFF. For the CDR3, the DNA is TGTGCCAGCCGGAGCGGGGGACACAATGAGCAGTTCTTC. The V call is TRBV7-2, the J call TRBJ2-1, with 8 bases identical to TRBD2. Germline loops: CDR1 SGHTA, CDR2 FQGNSA. V lost 8 bases to trimming and J lost 5 bases; unmatched junction nucleotides: 5. This CDR3 region has 13 residues.

This clone was recorded a few times. V gene TRBV5-8 combines with J gene TRBJ1-4, with D maybe TRBD1 (5 bases). Germline lookup yields CDR1 SGHTS and CDR2 YDEGEE. The CDR3 is 15 amino acids. Trimming pared 4 bases from V and 6 bases from J, leaving 16 bases between. The CDR3 loop is CASSRTGPGDEKLFF. Here the CDR3 DNA reads TGTGCCAGCAGCAGAACAGGTCCGGGGGATGAAAAACTGTTTTTT.

The table lists this clone with a few counts. V usage is TRBV5-1 and J usage is TRBJ1-1; the D is unclear. This CDR3 contains 13 residues. The germline CDR1 and CDR2 sequences are SGHRS and YFSETQ. V was cut by 4 bases and J by 1 base, with 8 bases left in between. CDR3: CASSPSGNTEAFF. DNA for the CDR3: TGCGCCAGCAGCCCCTCCGGGAACACTGAAGCTTTCTTT. The full variable domain, with the rest looked up from reference TRBV5-1 and TRBJ1-1, is KAGVTQTPRYLIKTRGQQVTLSCSPISGHRSVSWYQQTPGQGLQFLFEYFSETQRNKGNFPGRFSGRQFSNSRSEMNVSTLELGDSALYLCASSPSGNTEAFFGQGTRLTVV.

The chain couples TRBV15 to TRBJ1-2; D is ambiguous. This CDR3 has 17 residues. Per germline, CDR1 LNHNV and CDR2 YYDKDF (reference sequence). The V end lost 1 base, the J end lost 2 bases, and 17 bases lay between the germline ends. This CDR3 reads CATSRGGGQVRNYGYTF. The CDR3 DNA follows: TGTGCCACCAGCAGAGGGGGAGGGCAGGTTCGGAACTATGGCTACACCTTC.

V and J are TRBV6-1 and TRBJ2-5; the match to TRBD2 covers 8 bases. With V trimmed by 2 bases and J by 6 bases, 8 bases remained unmatched. The CDR3 spans 15 residues. Germline V CDR1 and CDR2: MNHNS, SASEGT. CDR3 DNA sequence: TGTGCCAGCAGTGAATTGGCGGGGGGCTTAAAGACCCAGTACTTC. Encoded protein: CASSELAGGLKTQYF.

The V call is TRBV2, the J call TRBJ2-7; 10 bases align to TRBD1. The CDR3 is made up of 17 amino acids. V trimming: 7 bases; J trimming: 4 bases; junction bases outside the gene matches: 16. Germline V gives CDR1 SNHLY, CDR2 FYNNEI. The DNA of the CDR3 is TGTGCCAGCATTGATGACAGGGGGCGCGATTCTAAATACGAGCAGTACTTC. Protein sequence: CASIDDRGRDSKYEQYF.

This clone was picked up one time. The V and J genes are TRBV28 and TRBJ1-1; unclear D gene. The germline V and J ends were trimmed by 5 bases and 6 bases, with 10 bases remaining between them. The germline V gene has CDR1 MDHEN and CDR2 SYDVKM. The CDR3 has 12 residues. The CDR3 is CASSPLRAEAFF. In nucleotides, the CDR3 is TGTGCCAGCAGTCCTTTGAGGGCTGAAGCTTTCTTT.

The chain recombines TRBV2 with TRBJ2-2; the D gene is possibly TRBD2 (5 bases). Trimming removed 3 bases from V and 6 bases from J, with 14 bases in between. Germline CDR1 SNHLY, CDR2 FYNNEI. The CDR3 contains 15 residues. CDR3 DNA sequence: TGTGCCAGCAGTGAGCCTGCTAGCTTGGCCGGGGAGCTGTTTTTT. It encodes CASSEPASLAGELFF.

The chain links TRBV4-1 to TRBJ2-2; the match to TRBD2 covers 13 bases. The trim removed 2 bases at V and 4 bases at J, leaving 10 bases unmatched. The CDR3 consists of 19 residues. Germline CDR1 is MGHRA and CDR2 is YSYEKL. CDR3: CASSQLRTSGSMGTGELFF. CDR3 DNA: TGCGCCAGCAGCCAACTTCGGACTAGCGGGAGCATGGGCACCGGGGAGCTGTTTTTT.

This rearrangement joins TRBV9 to TRBJ2-7; maybe TRBD1 (5 bases). V was clipped by 1 base and J by 9 bases, with 11 bases between them. The CDR3 runs to 12 residues. Germline CDR1 and CDR2: SGDLS and YYNGEE. The CDR3 region is CASSVTGEVQYF. CDR3 coding DNA: TGTGCCAGCAGCGTAACAGGAGAGGTGCAGTACTTC. The entire variable domain, with the rest obtained from reference TRBV9 and TRBJ2-7, is as follows: DSGVTQTPKHLITATGQRVTLRCSPRSGDLSVYWYQQSLDQGLQFLIQYYNGEERAKGNILERFSAQQFPDLHSELNLSSLELGDSALYFCASSVTGEVQYFGPGTRLTVT.

This clone has more than one count but fewer than ten. The chain carries TRBV16 and TRBJ2-2; 10 nucleotides align to TRBD1. The V segment lost 6 bases and the J segment 3 bases; nucleotides outside the gene matches: 13. CDR3 size: 18 residues. Germline V gene data show CDR1 as KGHSY and CDR2 as FQNENV. The CDR3: CASSRTGGYQGDTGELFF. The CDR3 nucleotides are TGTGCCAGCAGTCGGACAGGGGGATATCAAGGGGACACCGGGGAGCTGTTTTTT. The full variable domain, completed using reference TRBV16 and TRBJ2-2, is GEEVAQTPKHLVRGEGQKAKLYCAPIKGHSYVFWYQQVLKNEFKFLISFQNENVFDETGMPKERFSAKCLPNSPCSLEIQATKLEDSAVYFCASSRTGGYQGDTGELFFGEGSRLTVL.